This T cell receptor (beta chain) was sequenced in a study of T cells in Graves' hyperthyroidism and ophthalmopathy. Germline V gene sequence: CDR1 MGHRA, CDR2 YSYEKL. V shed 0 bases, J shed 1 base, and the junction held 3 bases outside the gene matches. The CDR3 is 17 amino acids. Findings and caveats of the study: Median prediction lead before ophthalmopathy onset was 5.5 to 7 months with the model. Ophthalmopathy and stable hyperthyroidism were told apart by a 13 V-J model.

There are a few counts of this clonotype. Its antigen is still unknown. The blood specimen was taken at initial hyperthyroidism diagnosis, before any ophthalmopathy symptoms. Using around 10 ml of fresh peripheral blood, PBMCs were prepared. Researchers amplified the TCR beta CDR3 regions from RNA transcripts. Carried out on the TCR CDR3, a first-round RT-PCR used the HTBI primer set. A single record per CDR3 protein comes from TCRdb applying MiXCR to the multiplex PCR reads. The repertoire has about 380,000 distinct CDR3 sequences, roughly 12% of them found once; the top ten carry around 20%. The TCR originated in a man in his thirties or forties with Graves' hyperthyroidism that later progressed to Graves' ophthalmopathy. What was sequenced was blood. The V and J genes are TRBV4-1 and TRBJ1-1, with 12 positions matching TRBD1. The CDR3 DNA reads TGCGCCAGCAGCCAAGATGGGACAGGGGGCGGGAACACTGAAGCTTTCTTT. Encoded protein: CASSQDGTGGGNTEAFF.